This T cell receptor beta chain was sequenced during a study of blood T cell repertoires in COVID-19. On the study more broadly: PBMCs, B-cell-depleted T cells, or T cells provided the cDNA or gDNA that made up the material.

Germline CDR1 and CDR2: LNHDA and SQIVND (reference sequence). This CDR3 comprises 15 residues. Unmatched junction bases numbered 2, after V lost 3 bases and J lost 5 bases. Seattle patients were enrolled while actively infected and followed longitudinally. In the original processing: Amplification of reference gene primers was used by the study to estimate nucleated cell counts. TCRdb's table, derived via immunoSEQ multiplex PCR, lists solely in-frame clones and lacks some. Clonal size and the V and J genes are those of that table, whereas D and trimming came from the DNA. The data contain 100,000 to 150,000 clones, more than 80% of them singletons.

Sequencing input: peripheral blood. This sequence joins TRBV19 and TRBJ2-5; 14 bases are shared with TRBD2. The sequence derives from a woman of 80 years or more with COVID-19, enrolled during active disease. DNA for the CDR3: TGTGCCAGTAGTATGGGACTAGCGGGAGCGGAGACCCAGTACTTC. This codes for CASSMGLAGAETQYF. The full variable domain, in which reference TRBV19 and TRBJ2-5 provide the parts outside the CDR3, is DGGITQSPKYLFRKEGQNVTLSCEQNLNHDAMYWYRQDPGQGLRLIYYSQIVNDFQKGDIAEGYSVSREKKESFPLTVTSAQKNPTAFYLCASSMGLAGAETQYFGPGTRLLVL.